This T cell receptor (beta chain) was obtained from a study of CD8 T cells in Susac syndrome (dated 2019 in TCRdb). Study-wide context: The study used repertoire sequencing to test whether antigen drove CD8+ T cell activation and differentiation in Susac syndrome.

Its CDR3 holds 18 amino acids, cysteine through phenylalanine. Only the CDR3 region is kept as DNA, spanning 54 bases read in frame from base 1. According to the germline V gene, CDR1 reads SQVTM and CDR2 reads ANQGSEA. V and J are trimmed by 2 bases and 5 bases, and the gene matches miss 17 bases of the junction. High-throughput TCR beta sequencing profiled peripheral blood CD8+ and CD4+ T cells from healthy donors, Susac syndrome patients and multiple sclerosis patients. Multiple sclerosis controls were treatment-naive patients with stable or active relapsing-remitting disease fulfilling revised McDonald criteria. Bulk CD8+ and CD4+ T cells were purified by magnetic negative isolation, while CD8+ TEMRA cells were enriched using FACS. Blood was drawn into EDTA tubes, processed within 24 hours, and PBMCs were isolated by density gradient centrifugation. PBMCs intended for TCR sequencing were cryopreserved in liquid nitrogen and were subsequently thawed in a 37 degrees C water bath. The sorted or isolated CD4+, CD8+ and CD8+ TEMRA cells reached a purity of at least 90%.

RNA was extracted with the RNeasy kit and about 0.5 to 1 ug was reverse transcribed using random hexamers. The immunoSEQ multiplex PCR assay, which covers 54 Vbeta and 13 Jbeta segments, was used to amplify TCR beta CDR3 regions. PCR amplification bias was corrected by using a synthetic template baseline for primer optimization and computational correction. The study's own analysis went as follows. Only productive sequences were kept, with reads annotated to V, D and J genes according to IMGT and analyzed in immunoSEQ Analyzer. Clonality was computed as one minus Shannon entropy normalized by log2 of the number of productive unique sequences. For each patient and control, public and private clones were evaluated among the 100 most prevalent clones. Clones were defined as Susac-specific when absent from the healthy and MS cohorts, from over 950 published viral clones and from other ImmuneACCESS disease sequences. Using fastp trimming at Q25 and MiXCR clonotype assembly, TCRdb reanalyzed the public sequencing data and kept in-frame beta chains. CDR3 protein duplicates are merged, each entry listing the most common genes and DNA. TCRdb, rather than the study authors, made the V and J calls. The sample table holds about 250,000 distinct CDR3 sequences, of which about 94% were seen once. Of the sample, about 0.071% is held by the ten largest clones.

What the work shows at the level of the full study, not this receptor alone: The number of individuals in the TCR sequencing and HLA analysis was recognized as being relatively small.

In regard to this clonotype: The antigen this receptor binds is unknown. It has no much larger one-base neighbor in the sample; base qualities were not kept.

This TCR was recovered from a human donor with multiple sclerosis. The sequencing sample was made of CD4+ T cells from PBMCs. The rearrangement combines TRBV29-1 with TRBJ1-1; 10 central nucleotides agree with TRBD1. The DNA reads as follows: TGCAGCGTTGAACCGGCAGGGGACAGGGGAGCGATTGGAACTGAAGCTTTCTTT. The encoded protein is CSVEPAGDRGAIGTEAFF.